The clone carrying this TCR beta chain was recorded a few times. This specimen belongs to a study of blood T cell repertoires in COVID-19. On the study more broadly: The cDNA or gDNA used as material had been derived from T cells, B-cell-depleted T cells, or PBMCs.

As processed by the authors: By means of reference gene primer amplification, nucleated cell counts were estimated. Clones were sequenced by immunoSEQ multiplex PCR, and TCRdb holds only the in-frame ones, with some missing. That table gives V, J and clone size, and the DNA gave D and trimming. The sample contains fewer than 130,000 clones, around 74% of which appear only once. CDR1 SGHTA and CDR2 FQGNSA come from the germline V gene. This CDR3 is built from 19 residues. The V end lost 2 bases, the J end lost 0 bases, and 17 bases lay between the germline ends. This receptor was identified in a woman aged 55-75 years with acute or convalescent COVID-19. The sequenced material came from peripheral blood. The chain links TRBV7-2 to TRBJ2-6; weak D call: TRBD1 (7 bases). CDR3 region: CASSLFGPGGLSGANVLTF. The DNA for the CDR3 is TGTGCCAGCAGCTTATTCGGTCCAGGGGGACTCTCTGGGGCCAACGTCCTGACTTTC. The whole variable domain, filled in from reference TRBV7-2 and TRBJ2-6, reads GAGVSQSPSNKVTEKGKDVELRCDPISGHTALYWYRQSLGQGLEFLIYFQGNSAPDKSGLPSDRFSAERTGGSVSTLTIQRTQQEDSAVYLCASSLFGPGGLSGANVLTFGAGSRLTVL.